This T cell receptor (beta chain) was identified in a study of early T cells in non-severe SARS-CoV-2 infection. About the research overall: Chains were unpaired, as sequencing was done on bulk RNA from unsorted whole blood.

Attachment of unique molecular identifiers was made to individual cDNA molecules. Each CDR3 protein is one row after TCRdb ran MiXCR on the 5' RACE reads. The table shows about 42,000 distinct CDR3 sequences, with roughly 6.6% occurring only once. Trimming took off 5 bases at V and 4 bases at J, with 11 bases between the two ends. Germline CDR1 is SEHNR and CDR2 is FQNEAQ (reference sequence). The CDR3 runs to 13 residues. A few counts support this clonotype. The J gene is TRBJ1-2, the V gene TRBV7-9; a possible D gene is TRBD1 (5 bases). This receptor was identified in an adult who was a healthcare worker with PCR-confirmed SARS-CoV-2 infection or an uninfected control (not recorded which). The specimen was whole blood. DNA of the CDR3: TGTGCCAGCAGCCCAGCAGGGACCTATGGCTACACCTTC. Residues: CASSPAGTYGYTF.